The 24 T cell receptor beta chains below were found in one sample sequenced in a study of blood T cell repertoires in COVID-19. Repertoires were generated with immunoSEQ multiplex PCR, while TCRdb's copy carries only in-frame clones and drops some. Of about 150,000 clones listed, approximately 84% are singletons. The sample taken for sequencing was peripheral blood. Receptors were obtained from a man aged 18 to 35 with active or convalescent COVID-19.

V gene TRBV28 combines with J gene TRBJ2-5, with TRBD1 matching 7 bases. The V and J ends lost 6 bases and 1 base, in that order; junction bases with no gene match: 11. Germline assignment: CDR1 MDHEN and CDR2 SYDVKM. This CDR3 comprises 16 residues. The CDR3 nucleotides are TGTGCCAGCAGCCCCGACAGGGAGCCTTCCCAAGAGACCCAGTACTTC. As protein: CASSPDREPSQETQYF. The full variable domain, in which reference TRBV28 and TRBJ2-5 provide the parts outside the CDR3, is DVKVTQSSRYLVKRTGEKVFLECVQDMDHENMFWYRQDPGLGLRLIYFSYDVKMKEKGDIPEGYSVSREKKERFSLILESASTNQTSMYLCASSPDREPSQETQYFGPGTRLLVL.

The chain recombines TRBV5-1 with TRBJ2-1; D perhaps matches TRBD1 (6 bases). V was pared by 4 bases and J by 3 bases, with 17 bases between. Germline assignment: CDR1 SGHRS and CDR2 YFSETQ. The CDR3 covers 16 residues. Here the CDR3 reads CASSPGRLGGYNEQFF. The CDR3 DNA reads TGCGCCAGCAGCCCGGGACGATTAGGGGGCTACAATGAGCAGTTCTTC.

This chain uses TRBV27 with TRBJ2-7; the match to TRBD1 covers 10 bases. This CDR3 region has 15 residues. The V and J ends lost 5 bases and 6 bases, in that order; junction bases with no gene match: 10. Germline CDR1 MNHEY, CDR2 SMNVEV (reference sequence). The CDR3 bases are TGTGCCAGCAGTGCTCGGACAGGGGGGTTAAGCGAGCAGTACTTC. Protein: CASSARTGGLSEQYF.

This chain links TRBV24-1 with TRBJ2-1; a weak D match, TRBD1 (5 bases). The CDR3 runs 17 residues. V was cut by 2 bases and J by 3 bases, with 16 bases left in between. Germline V gives CDR1 KGHDR, CDR2 SFDVKD. CDR3 loop: CATSDSHALDSYNEQFF. In nucleotides, the CDR3 is TGTGCCACCAGTGATTCCCATGCGTTAGACAGCTACAATGAGCAGTTCTTC.

The V gene is TRBV19, the J gene TRBJ2-5, with 7 bases aligning to TRBD1. The CDR3 consists of 15 residues. The junction had 8 bases not matched to a gene; V was cut back by 4 bases and J by 3 bases. The germline V gene has CDR1 LNHDA and CDR2 SQIVND (reference sequence). CDR3 amino acids: CASSSTGQPEETQYF. In DNA form, the CDR3 reads TGTGCCAGTAGTAGTACGGGACAGCCGGAAGAGACCCAGTACTTC. Full variable domain (missing parts from reference TRBV19 and TRBJ2-5): DGGITQSPKYLFRKEGQNVTLSCEQNLNHDAMYWYRQDPGQGLRLIYYSQIVNDFQKGDIAEGYSVSREKKESFPLTVTSAQKNPTAFYLCASSSTGQPEETQYFGPGTRLLVL.

This chain connects TRBV6-4 to TRBJ1-6; TRBD1 matches 9 bases. Germline CDR1 reads MRHNA; CDR2 reads SNTAGT. Losses at the gene ends were 6 bases for V and 5 bases for J; bases not matched to a gene: 2. This CDR3 has 14 amino acids. The CDR3 loop reads CASRRTGDNSPLHF. The CDR3, as DNA: TGTGCCAGCAGGAGGACAGGGGATAATTCACCCCTCCACTTT.

The chain carries TRBV4-2 and TRBJ1-2; tentatively, D is TRBD1 (5 bases). Germline CDR1 reads LGHNA; CDR2 reads YNFKEQ. The CDR3 sequence is 15 residues long. With 1 base removed from V and 8 bases from J, the gap between germline ends came to 17 bases. As DNA, the CDR3 is TGTGCCAGCAGCCAAGTGTTTGGGGGGATTGAAGGCTACACCTTC. This encodes CASSQVFGGIEGYTF.

V is TRBV7-2 and J is TRBJ1-3; tentatively, D is TRBD1 (6 bases). Germline-derived CDR1 and CDR2 are SGHTA and FQGNSA. The CDR3 consists of 16 residues. Trimming took 5 bases from V and 0 from J, leaving 14 bases between them. Here the CDR3 DNA reads TGTGCCAGCAGCAGACAGGTCTCCTCCTCTGGAAACACCATATATTTT. The encoded protein is CASSRQVSSSGNTIYF.

V and J are TRBV24-1 and TRBJ2-3; 10 bases are shared with TRBD2. CDR3 size: 15 residues. Trimming removed 4 bases from V and 6 bases from J; junction bases left unmatched: 6. Germline V lookup: CDR1 KGHDR, CDR2 SFDVKD. This CDR3 is CATSDSSGRADTQYF. CDR3 bases: TGTGCCACCAGTGACTCCAGCGGGAGGGCGGATACGCAGTATTTT.

The chain combines TRBV5-4 with TRBJ2-7, with TRBD2 identical over 7 bases. The CDR3 extends over 13 amino acids. V was clipped by 4 bases and J by 2 bases; unmatched bases: 3. The germline gives CDR1 SGHNT, CDR2 YYREEE (reference sequence). The CDR3 reads CASSPRGAYEQYF. CDR3 in DNA: TGTGCCAGCAGCCCCCGGGGGGCCTACGAGCAGTACTTC.

The rearrangement joins TRBV4-1 to TRBJ1-1; D is unclear. This CDR3 comprises 17 residues. Germline V gene data show CDR1 as MGHRA and CDR2 as YSYEKL. V lost 0 bases to trimming and J lost 0 bases, with 14 bases between them. The CDR3 DNA reads as TGCGCCAGCAGCCAAGATCGGTTGAAGGGAGTGAACACTGAAGCTTTCTTT. Amino acids: CASSQDRLKGVNTEAFF.

The genes are TRBV29-1 and TRBJ1-2, with D perhaps matching TRBD1 (6 bases). The germline V and J ends were trimmed by 4 bases and 8 bases, with 11 bases remaining between them. The CDR3 loop spans 11 amino acids. Germline V gives CDR1 SQVTM, CDR2 ANQGSEA. The CDR3 spells CSVGGTKGYTF. For the CDR3, the DNA is TGCAGCGTTGGGGGGACAAAAGGCTACACCTTC.

This clone appeared a few times. Other DNA sequences in this specimen translate into the identical CDR3. This chain connects TRBV2 to TRBJ1-5; no clear D. Germline lookup yields CDR1 SNHLY and CDR2 FYNNEI. CDR3 length equals 14 residues. Trimming removed 1 base from V and 4 bases from J, with 8 bases in between. DNA for the CDR3: TGTGCCAGCAGTGAAGGCCAGCGGAATCAGCCCCAGCATTTT. This codes for CASSEGQRNQPQHF. The variable domain in full, with the rest retrieved from reference TRBV2 and TRBJ1-5, is EPEVTQTPSHQVTQMGQEVILRCVPISNHLYFYWYRQILGQKVEFLVSFYNNEISEKSEIFDDQFSVERPDGSNFTLKIRSTKLEDSAMYFCASSEGQRNQPQHFGDGTRLSIL.

The rearrangement joins TRBV15 to TRBJ2-7; a weak D match, TRBD1 (6 bases). Germline V gene data show CDR1 as LNHNV and CDR2 as YYDKDF (reference sequence). This CDR3 contains 15 residues. The V end lost 1 base, the J end lost 7 bases, and 17 bases lay between the germline ends. CDR3 in amino acids: CATSRVVTGMGEQYF. CDR3 coding DNA: TGTGCCACCAGCAGAGTCGTGACAGGAATGGGGGAGCAGTACTTC.

The table lists this clone with a count of one. V is TRBV28 and J is TRBJ2-1, with TRBD1 identical over 7 bases. CDR3 length: 15 residues. V dropped 6 bases and J dropped 6; count of bases not matched to a gene: 11. Germline V gene sequence: CDR1 MDHEN, CDR2 SYDVKM. The CDR3 nucleotides read TGTGCCAGCAGACGAAGACAGGGTATATCCAATGAGCAGTTCTTC. Amino acids: CASRRRQGISNEQFF. The full variable domain, rest sourced from reference TRBV28 and TRBJ2-1, is DVKVTQSSRYLVKRTGEKVFLECVQDMDHENMFWYRQDPGLGLRLIYFSYDVKMKEKGDIPEGYSVSREKKERFSLILESASTNQTSMYLCASRRRQGISNEQFFGPGTRLTVL.

This chain connects TRBV24-1 to TRBJ2-1; possible D gene TRBD1, 6 bases. With 2 bases removed from V and 6 bases from J, the gap between germline ends came to 16 bases. The germline gives CDR1 KGHDR, CDR2 SFDVKD. The CDR3 covers 16 residues. The CDR3 here is CATSDSTVDRLNEQFF. DNA for the CDR3: TGTGCCACCAGTGATTCTACTGTGGACAGACTCAATGAGCAGTTCTTC.

The chain has TRBV5-6 and TRBJ2-1; TRBD1 might be the D (6 bases). Per germline, CDR1 SGHDT and CDR2 YYEEEE. V lost 0 bases and J lost 12, with 16 bases in between. This CDR3 is built from 14 residues. CDR3 sequence reads: CASSLEGLGTPQFF. The CDR3 DNA follows: TGTGCCAGCAGCTTGGAAGGGTTGGGGACACCGCAGTTCTTC.

The rearrangement uses TRBV6-1 and TRBJ1-2; D is ambiguous. This CDR3 comprises 15 residues. CDR1 and CDR2 from the germline V gene are MNHNS and SASEGT. Trimming stripped 2 bases from V and 3 bases from J, with 13 bases between. Written as DNA, the CDR3 is TGTGCCAGCAGTGAATGGGCATTATCGGACTATGGCTACACCTTC. Translating gives CASSEWALSDYGYTF.

The chain recombines TRBV6-1 with TRBJ1-2; TRBD1 matches at 11 bases. Trimming took 0 bases from V and 5 from J; bases not matched to a gene: 8. In germline, CDR1 is MNHNS, CDR2 SASEGT. The CDR3 is 17 residues long. CDR3: CASSEALRTGGIYGYTF. The CDR3 DNA is TGTGCCAGCAGTGAAGCGCTTCGGACAGGGGGCATTTATGGCTACACCTTC.

The chain combines TRBV5-4 with TRBJ1-6; TRBD1 matches at 7 bases. The V gene end was trimmed by 0 bases and the J gene end by 11 bases; junction bases not matched to a gene: 5. Germline CDR1 reads SGHNT; CDR2 reads YYREEE (reference sequence). The CDR3 has 14 residues. The CDR3 nucleotides are TGTGCCAGCAGCTTGGAAACAGGGGCGGCACCCCTCCACTTT. Protein: CASSLETGAAPLHF.

The V and J genes are TRBV7-9 and TRBJ1-2; D gene ambiguous. This CDR3 spans 14 amino acids. V lost 1 base and J lost 4, with 10 bases in between. The germline CDR1 and CDR2 sequences are SEHNR and FQNEAQ (reference sequence). CDR3 DNA sequence: TGTGCCAGCAGCTTAGGGGAGGGAAGCTATGGCTACACCTTC. Its translation is CASSLGEGSYGYTF.

V is TRBV18 and J is TRBJ2-2; TRBD2 matches 8 bases. CDR1 KGHSH and CDR2 LQKENI come from the germline V gene. Trimming cost V 2 bases and J 6 bases; bases outside gene matches: 5. This CDR3 contains 15 residues. CDR3 in DNA: TGTGCCAGCTCACCAGACGGGAGGGCCCCCGGGGAGCTGTTTTTT. It is translated as CASSPDGRAPGELFF.

In DNA form, the CDR3 reads TGTGCCATCAGTGGAGACAGGGGCCCCTATGGCTACACCTTC. Protein: CAISGDRGPYGYTF. V usage is TRBV10-3 and J usage is TRBJ1-2, with TRBD1 identical over 8 bases. CDR1 and CDR2 (germline): ENHRY, SYGVKD. Losses at the gene ends were 4 bases for V and 4 bases for J; bases not matched to a gene: 5. The CDR3 covers 14 residues.

The chain has TRBV9 and TRBJ1-2; the D gene is possibly TRBD1 (5 bases). The length of the CDR3 is 18 residues. V was trimmed by 0 bases and J by 0 bases, leaving 18 bases between them. Germline lookup yields CDR1 SGDLS and CDR2 YYNGEE. CDR3 DNA: TGTGCCAGCAGCGTAGCTACCCGACCGGGGGGGTCTAACTATGGCTACACCTTC. Translated: CASSVATRPGGSNYGYTF.